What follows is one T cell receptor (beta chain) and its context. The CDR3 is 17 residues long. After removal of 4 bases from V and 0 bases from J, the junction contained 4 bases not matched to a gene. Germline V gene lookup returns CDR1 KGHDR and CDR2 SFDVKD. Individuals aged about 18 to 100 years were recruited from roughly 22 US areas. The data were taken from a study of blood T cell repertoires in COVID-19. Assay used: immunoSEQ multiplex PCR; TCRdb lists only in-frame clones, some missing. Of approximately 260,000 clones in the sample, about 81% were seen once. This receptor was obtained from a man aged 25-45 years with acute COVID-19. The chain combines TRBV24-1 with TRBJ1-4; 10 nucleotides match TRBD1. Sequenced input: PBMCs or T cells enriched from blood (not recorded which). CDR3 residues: CATSDRGQGTTNEKLFF. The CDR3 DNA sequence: TGTGCCACCAGTGACAGGGGACAGGGGACAACTAATGAAAAACTGTTTTTT.